This entry is about one T cell receptor (beta chain). This CDR3 contains 14 residues. The V end lost 7 bases, the J end lost 0 bases, and 12 bases lay between the germline ends. CDR1 is MNHNS and CDR2 is SASEGT in the germline V gene. The data were produced by immunoSEQ multiplex PCR, yet TCRdb's version contains in-frame clones alone and is incomplete. The table lists tens of thousands of clones, around 90% of them singletons. The source of the sample is a study of technical replicates of blood from a few donors. Sequenced material: T cells isolated from PBMCs. The TCR originated in a human donor in good health. The V and J genes are TRBV6-1 and TRBJ1-2; TRBD1 is a possible D gene (6 bases). CDR3 sequence: CASNSRGTNYGYTF. CDR3 coding DNA: TGTGCCAGCAACTCCAGGGGAACTAACTATGGCTACACCTTC.